These 17 T cell receptor beta chains were sequenced from one sample in a study of early T cells in non-severe SARS-CoV-2 infection. TCRdb reprocessed the 5' RACE reads with MiXCR, giving one entry per CDR3 protein. The sample contains around 70,000 distinct CDR3 sequences, 15% to 17% of which appear only once. The sequenced material came from whole blood. Receptors were obtained from an adult who was a healthcare worker with PCR-confirmed SARS-CoV-2 infection or an uninfected control (not recorded which).

The J gene is TRBJ1-2, the V gene TRBV19; the D is unclear. This CDR3 contains 13 residues. The V gene's germline CDR1 is LNHDA and CDR2 SQIVND (reference sequence). V dropped 3 bases and J dropped 8 bases, with 13 bases sitting between them. CDR3 sequence: CASSIAASGGYTF. The CDR3 DNA follows: TGTGCCAGTAGTATCGCAGCCTCGGGGGGCTACACCTTC.

This clonotype was observed a few times. This CDR3 is CASSYGLAGGEQYF. The CDR3 DNA reads as TGTGCCAGCAGTTATGGGCTAGCGGGAGGCGAGCAGTACTTC. This chain joins TRBV6-2 or TRBV6-3 and TRBJ2-7, with 11 bases matching TRBD2. The CDR3 totals 14 residues. J lost 6 bases, V lost 3 bases, and 4 bases had no gene match. Germline V gene sequence: CDR1 MNHEY, CDR2 SVGEGT.

The chain joins TRBV27 to TRBJ2-3; 8 nucleotides match TRBD2. The CDR3 sequence is 17 residues long. Germline lookup yields CDR1 MNHEY and CDR2 SMNVEV (reference sequence). The J segment lost 0 bases and the V segment lost 3 bases, leaving 8 bases of the junction unmatched. CDR3 in DNA: TGTGCCAGCAGTTTCCGAGGACTAGCTCAAAGCACAGATACGCAGTATTTT. It translates to CASSFRGLAQSTDTQYF.

The gene calls are TRBV5-1 and TRBJ2-7; D is unclear. Per the germline V gene, CDR1 is SGHRS and CDR2 is YFSETQ. CDR3 length equals 13 residues. The V gene lost 0 bases and the J gene lost 1 base, with 5 bases spanning the gap. In DNA form, the CDR3 reads TGCGCCAGCAGCTTGGCCCGATCCTACGAGCAGTACTTC. Residues: CASSLARSYEQYF.

V is TRBV11-2 and J is TRBJ2-1; 13 bases are a match to TRBD2. Germline CDR1 is SGHAT and CDR2 is FQNNGV. The trim removed 7 bases at V and 0 bases at J, leaving 6 bases unmatched. The CDR3 consists of 17 residues. The CDR3 coding sequence is TGTGCCAGCATGAGGACTAGCGGGGGCGTCTCCTACAATGAGCAGTTCTTC. It codes for CASMRTSGGVSYNEQFF.

This clonotype was seen only a few times. The J gene is TRBJ2-1, the V gene TRBV27, with 13 bases lining up with TRBD2. Germline V gene sequence: CDR1 MNHEY, CDR2 SMNVEV (reference sequence). This CDR3 contains 17 residues. J gave up 5 bases and V 4 bases, and 8 bases lay outside the gene matches. The CDR3, as DNA: TGTGCCAGCAGTTCAACTAGCGGGGGGGCCCCAGACAATGAGCAGTTCTTC. It specifies CASSSTSGGAPDNEQFF.

This clonotype was observed many times. The chain is built from TRBV10-3 and TRBJ2-1, with TRBD1 as a possible D gene (5 bases). The CDR3 loop spans 12 amino acids. V was cut by 2 bases and J by 6 bases, with 5 bases left in between. The germline CDR1 and CDR2 sequences are ENHRY and SYGVKD. The CDR3 sequence is CAISERGNEQFF. CDR3 bases: TGTGCCATCAGTGAGAGGGGCAATGAGCAGTTCTTC.

The V and J genes are TRBV19 and TRBJ1-4; unclear D gene. Germline V gives CDR1 LNHDA, CDR2 SQIVND (reference sequence). The CDR3 has 18 residues. Trimming shortened V by 8 bases and J by 2 bases, and 24 bases separated the two germline ends. CDR3 loop: CASRPGRAQRLTNEKLFF. In nucleotides, the CDR3 is TGTGCCAGTCGCCCAGGTCGTGCGCAGAGGCTCACTAATGAAAAACTGTTTTTT. Full variable domain (missing parts from reference TRBV19 and TRBJ1-4): DGGITQSPKYLFRKEGQNVTLSCEQNLNHDAMYWYRQDPGQGLRLIYYSQIVNDFQKGDIAEGYSVSREKKESFPLTVTSAQKNPTAFYLCASRPGRAQRLTNEKLFFGSGTQLSVL.

This clonotype was found many times. This chain joins TRBV9 and TRBJ2-3; TRBD2 matches 9 bases. The CDR3 runs 17 residues. V dropped 2 bases and J dropped 2; count of bases not matched to a gene: 9. The germline CDR1 and CDR2 sequences are SGDLS and YYNGEE. The CDR3 loop reads CASSVPQAGGPTDTQYF. CDR3 DNA sequence: TGTGCCAGCAGCGTTCCCCAAGCGGGGGGCCCCACAGATACGCAGTATTTT.

This clonotype has more than one count but fewer than ten. V and J are TRBV5-1 and TRBJ2-7, with D uncertain. The length of the CDR3 is 13 residues. The ends were cut back, 4 bases at V and 0 bases at J, with 8 bases in the middle. Germline V gene data show CDR1 as SGHRS and CDR2 as YFSETQ. CDR3 in DNA: TGCGCCAGCAGCCGGACGGGCTCCTACGAGCAGTACTTC. Its protein product is CASSRTGSYEQYF. The full variable domain, with the rest looked up from reference TRBV5-1 and TRBJ2-7, is KAGVTQTPRYLIKTRGQQVTLSCSPISGHRSVSWYQQTPGQGLQFLFEYFSETQRNKGNFPGRFSGRQFSNSRSEMNVSTLELGDSALYLCASSRTGSYEQYFGPGTRLTVT.

The chain joins TRBV19 to TRBJ1-2, with unresolved D. The V and J ends lost 4 bases and 9 bases respectively, with 21 bases between them. The germline CDR1 and CDR2 sequences are LNHDA and SQIVND (reference sequence). This CDR3 is built from 15 residues. In DNA form, the CDR3 reads TGTGCCAGTAGTAGCGGGGAACAGCTCCATGGGAGCTACACCTTC. Encoded protein: CASSSGEQLHGSYTF.

The chain's CDR3 is CASTPGLNSYEQYF. The CDR3 DNA sequence: TGTGCCAGCACCCCCGGGCTGAACTCCTACGAGCAGTACTTC. The chain employs TRBV12-3 or TRBV12-4 and TRBJ2-7; D is ambiguous. V lost 7 bases, J lost 0 bases, and 13 bases lay in between. CDR3 length: 14 residues.

The chain recombines TRBV7-8 with TRBJ2-3, with 8 positions matching TRBD2. The CDR3 extends over 15 amino acids. V was clipped by 4 bases and J by 6 bases; unmatched bases: 9. Germline V lookup: CDR1 SGHVS, CDR2 FQNEAQ. Written as DNA, the CDR3 is TGTGCCAGCAGCTGGGGACTAGTGGGTGTGGATACGCAGTATTTT. Translating gives CASSWGLVGVDTQYF. Based on the CDR3 plus reference TRBV7-8 and TRBJ2-3, the full variable domain is GAGVSQSPRYKVAKRGQDVALRCDPISGHVSLFWYQQALGQGPEFLTYFQNEAQLDKSGLPSDRFFAERPEGSVSTLKIQRTQQEDSAVYLCASSWGLVGVDTQYFGPGTRLTVL.

This clonotype was seen a handful of times. The gene calls are TRBV2 and TRBJ1-6, with TRBD1 identical over 9 bases. In germline, CDR1 is SNHLY, CDR2 FYNNEI. CDR3 length equals 14 residues. V shed 6 bases and J 10 bases; nucleotides not matched to a gene: 7. In DNA form, the CDR3 reads TGTGCCAGCAGCGGAGACAGGGGGGGATCACCCCTCCACTTT. Amino acid sequence: CASSGDRGGSPLHF.

In this sample, this clonotype turned up many times. V usage is TRBV20-1 and J usage is TRBJ2-3; a possible D gene is TRBD2 (7 bases). Germline V gene lookup returns CDR1 DFQATT and CDR2 SNEGSKA (reference sequence). This CDR3 contains 12 residues. CDR3 in amino acids: CMLRGGRDTQYF. The DNA for the CDR3 is TGCATGCTGAGGGGGGGCCGAGATACGCAGTATTTT.

The V and J genes are TRBV11-2 and TRBJ2-7; 8 nucleotides line up with TRBD1. Per the germline V gene, CDR1 is SGHAT and CDR2 is FQNNGV. V lost 5 bases to trimming and J lost 5 bases; unmatched junction nucleotides: 11. The CDR3 has 15 residues. CDR3 sequence reads: CASSTRTGTDNEQYF. The CDR3 nucleotides read TGTGCCAGCAGCACTCGGACAGGGACCGACAACGAGCAGTACTTC.

The chain recombines TRBV12-3 or TRBV12-4 with TRBJ1-1; D unresolved. The CDR3 extends over 11 amino acids. V was trimmed by 7 bases and J by 1 base, leaving 4 bases between them. CDR3 sequence (DNA): TGTGCCAGCATCGGGAACACTGAAGCTTTCTTT. It specifies CASIGNTEAFF.